In this sample, the clone carrying this T cell receptor (beta chain) turned up many times. The antigen is undetermined. Not enrolled were patients with uncontrolled infection, other autoimmune disease, pregnancy or lactation. PBMCs stemmed from over 7.5 ml fresh peripheral blood. This sample was included in a study of T cells in Graves' hyperthyroidism and ophthalmopathy. TCR beta CDR3 regions were amplified from RNA transcripts. HTBI primers were the set used in a first-round RT-PCR of the TCR CDR3. MiXCR, run by TCRdb on the multiplex PCR reads, gives a single entry per CDR3 protein. The sample yields about 420,000 distinct CDR3 sequences, 15% to 18% seen once. General study findings and limits: By a 13 V-J model, ophthalmopathy was set apart from stable hyperthyroidism.

CDR3 length: 13 amino acids. Deletions cut 10 bases from V and 7 bases from J, with 14 bases between. Germline values: CDR1 MDHEN, CDR2 SYDVKM. This sequence was found in a woman younger than 35 with Graves' hyperthyroidism. The sequenced material came from blood. The rearrangement uses TRBV28 and TRBJ1-6; perhaps TRBD1 as D (6 bases). DNA of the CDR3: TGTGCCAACCGGCGGGACACCAATTCACCCCTCCACTTT. As protein: CANRRDTNSPLHF.